This TCR beta chain was found in a study of read filtering for tumor transcriptome and immune sequencing. The library was built from 400 ng RNA with molecular barcoded adaptors for alpha/delta and beta/gamma chains. TCRdb passed the reads through MiXCR, listing each CDR3 protein once. Of more than 20,000 distinct CDR3 sequences detected, 20% appear once; the ten largest clones hold about a sixth. The CDR3 has 17 amino acids. From germline, CDR1 is LNHDA and CDR2 SQIVND (reference sequence). To note about this clonotype: One end of the junction varies from germline; a read error may be responsible.

The clonotype was recovered from a donor at least 40 years old with multiple myeloma. Source material: a population of CD138-negative cells sorted from bone marrow. The V gene is TRBV19, the J gene TRBJ2-1, with 12 bases aligning to TRBD2. CDR3 in amino acids: CASSIGGLAGPYNERFF. CDR3 in DNA: TGCGCCAGTAGTATAGGGGGACTAGCGGGCCCCTACAATGAGCGGTTCTTC.